The 7 T cell receptor beta chains reported below all come from one sample, sequenced in a study of blood T cells in healthy people across ages. A J-beta primer mix and a sample-barcoded 5' primer were used in a second PCR of about 7 to 12 cycles. TCRdb reanalysed the 5' RACE reads using MiXCR and keeps one entry per CDR3 protein. This repertoire shows over 1.5 million distinct CDR3 sequences, around 48% found once; its top ten account for 2.1%. Sequenced material: blood. The source of these receptors is a woman in her 40s in good health.

This chain uses TRBV5-6 with TRBJ1-5; TRBD1 aligns across 7 bases. CDR1 SGHDT and CDR2 YYEEEE come from the germline V gene. V gave up 3 bases and J gave up 3 bases; unmatched junction bases: 9. The CDR3 totals 16 residues. CDR3: CASSSTTGALNQPQHF. In nucleotides, the CDR3 is TGTGCCAGCAGCTCCACCACAGGGGCCCTCAATCAGCCCCAGCATTTT.

V gene TRBV4-1 combines with J gene TRBJ2-7; the D is unclear. Germline-derived CDR1 and CDR2 are MGHRA and YSYEKL. Trimming cost V 0 bases and J 1 base, with 13 bases left between them. The CDR3 extends over 16 amino acids. CDR3 loop: CASSQDLPSTSYEQYF. For the CDR3, the DNA is TGCGCCAGCAGCCAAGATCTCCCGAGCACATCCTACGAGCAGTACTTC.

The chain couples TRBV6-2 or TRBV6-3 to TRBJ2-3, with unresolved D. V dropped 6 bases and J dropped 0 bases, with 16 bases sitting between them. The CDR3 totals 16 residues. Germline CDR1 reads MNHEY; CDR2 reads SVGEGT. CDR3 residues: CASSPARVTSTDTQYF. DNA for the CDR3: TGTGCCAGCAGCCCAGCTCGCGTTACTAGCACAGATACGCAGTATTTT.

The chain is built from TRBV7-9 and TRBJ2-7, with a possible D match to TRBD1 (6 bases). Looked up from germline, CDR1 is SEHNR and CDR2 is FQNEAQ (reference sequence). The length of the CDR3 is 13 residues. V was clipped by 5 bases and J by 5 bases, with 13 bases between them. The CDR3 is CASSRYRVHEQYF. For the CDR3, the DNA is TGTGCCAGCAGCCGCTACAGGGTCCACGAGCAGTACTTC.

This clonotype was recorded once. The chain has TRBV20-1 and TRBJ2-7; 10 bases agree with TRBD1. CDR3 length equals 14 residues. The V segment lost 0 bases and the J segment 12 bases; nucleotides outside the gene matches: 11. CDR1 and CDR2 (germline): DFQATT, SNEGSKA (reference sequence). The CDR3 loop reads CSARDSGTGAALYF. The CDR3 DNA follows: TGCAGTGCTAGAGATTCAGGGACAGGGGCTGCCTTGTACTTC.

Comment on this clonotype: Compared with germline, one end of the junction differs, possibly owing to a read error. The V gene is TRBV5-1, the J gene TRBJ1-2; D perhaps matches TRBD1 (6 bases). The CDR3 runs 14 residues. Germline loops: CDR1 SGHRS, CDR2 YFSETQ. The CDR3 nucleotides are TGCGCCAGCAGCGTGTGGACAGCGAACTATGGCTGCACCTTC. Its translation: CASSVWTANYGCTF.

This clonotype was recorded a few times. This chain uses TRBV29-1 with TRBJ2-3; 8 nucleotides match TRBD2. The V and J ends lost 6 bases and 2 bases, in that order; junction bases with no gene match: 19. The CDR3 runs to 18 residues. Germline V gene sequence: CDR1 SQVTM, CDR2 ANQGSEA. For the CDR3, the DNA is TGCAGCGTGAACCCGTGGACGATAGCGGGGATTACCACAGATACGCAGTATTTT. Translating gives CSVNPWTIAGITTDTQYF.